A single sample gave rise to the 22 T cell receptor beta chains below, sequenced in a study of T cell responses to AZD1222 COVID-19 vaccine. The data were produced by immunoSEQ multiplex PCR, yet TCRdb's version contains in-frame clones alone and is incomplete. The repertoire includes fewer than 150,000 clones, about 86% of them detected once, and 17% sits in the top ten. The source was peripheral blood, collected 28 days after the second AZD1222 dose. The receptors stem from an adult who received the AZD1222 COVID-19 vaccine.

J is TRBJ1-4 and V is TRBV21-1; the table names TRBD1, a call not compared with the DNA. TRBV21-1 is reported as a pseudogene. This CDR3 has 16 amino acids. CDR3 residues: CASGDRETANNEKLFF. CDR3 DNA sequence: TGTGCCAGCGGGGACAGGGAAACCGCCAATAATGAAAAACTGTTTTTT.

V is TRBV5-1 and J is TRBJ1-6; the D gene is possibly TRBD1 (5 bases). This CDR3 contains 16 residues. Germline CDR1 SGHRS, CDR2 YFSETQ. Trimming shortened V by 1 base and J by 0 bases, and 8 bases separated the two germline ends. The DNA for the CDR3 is TGCGCCAGCAGCTTGCCAGGGAGCTCCTATAATTCACCCCTCCACTTT. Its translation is CASSLPGSSYNSPLHF. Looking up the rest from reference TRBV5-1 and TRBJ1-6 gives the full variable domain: KAGVTQTPRYLIKTRGQQVTLSCSPISGHRSVSWYQQTPGQGLQFLFEYFSETQRNKGNFPGRFSGRQFSNSRSEMNVSTLELGDSALYLCASSLPGSSYNSPLHFGNGTRLTVT.

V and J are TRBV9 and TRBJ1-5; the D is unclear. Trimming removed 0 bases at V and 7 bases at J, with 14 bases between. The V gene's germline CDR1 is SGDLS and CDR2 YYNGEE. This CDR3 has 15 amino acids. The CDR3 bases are TGTGCCAGCAGCGTAGCCGGAGATATAGGACAGCCCCAGCATTTT. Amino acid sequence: CASSVAGDIGQPQHF.

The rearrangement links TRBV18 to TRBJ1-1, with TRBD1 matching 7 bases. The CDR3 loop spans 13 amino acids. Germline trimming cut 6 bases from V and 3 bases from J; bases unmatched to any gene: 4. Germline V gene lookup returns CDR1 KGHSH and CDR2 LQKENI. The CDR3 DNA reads TGTGCCAGCTCTCCCGGACAGGACACTGAAGCTTTCTTT. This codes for CASSPGQDTEAFF.

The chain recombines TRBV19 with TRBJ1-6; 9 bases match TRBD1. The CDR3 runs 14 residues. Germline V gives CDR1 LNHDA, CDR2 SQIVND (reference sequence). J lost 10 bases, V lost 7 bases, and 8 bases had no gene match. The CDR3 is CASTKDRGGSPLHF. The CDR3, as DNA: TGTGCCAGTACTAAGGACAGGGGAGGCTCACCCCTCCACTTT.

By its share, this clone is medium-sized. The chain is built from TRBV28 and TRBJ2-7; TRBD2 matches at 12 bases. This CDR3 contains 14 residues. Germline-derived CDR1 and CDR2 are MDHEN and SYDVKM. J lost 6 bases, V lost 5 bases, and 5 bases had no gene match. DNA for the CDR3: TGTGCCAGCAGTCAGGGACTAGCGGGTTCCGAGCAGTACTTC. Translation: CASSQGLAGSEQYF.

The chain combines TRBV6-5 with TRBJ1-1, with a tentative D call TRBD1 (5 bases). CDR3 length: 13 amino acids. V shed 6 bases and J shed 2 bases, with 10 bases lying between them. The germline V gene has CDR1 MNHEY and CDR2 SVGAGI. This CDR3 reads CASSRDSNTEAFF. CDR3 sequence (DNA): TGTGCCAGCAGCCGGGACTCTAACACTGAAGCTTTCTTT.

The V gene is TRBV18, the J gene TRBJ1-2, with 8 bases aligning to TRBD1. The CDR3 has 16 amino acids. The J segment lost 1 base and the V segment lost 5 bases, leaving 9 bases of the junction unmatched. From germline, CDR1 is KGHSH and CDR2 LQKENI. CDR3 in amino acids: CASSIGTGDVNYGYTF. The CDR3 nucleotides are TGTGCCAGCTCAATCGGGACAGGCGACGTTAACTATGGCTACACCTTC.

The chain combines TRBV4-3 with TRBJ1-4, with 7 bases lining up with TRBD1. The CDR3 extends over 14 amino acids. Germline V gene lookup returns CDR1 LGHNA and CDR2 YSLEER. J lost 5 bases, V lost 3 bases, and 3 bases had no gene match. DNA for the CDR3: TGCGCCAGCAGCCAGGTGACAGGGAATGAAAAACTGTTTTTT. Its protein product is CASSQVTGNEKLFF.

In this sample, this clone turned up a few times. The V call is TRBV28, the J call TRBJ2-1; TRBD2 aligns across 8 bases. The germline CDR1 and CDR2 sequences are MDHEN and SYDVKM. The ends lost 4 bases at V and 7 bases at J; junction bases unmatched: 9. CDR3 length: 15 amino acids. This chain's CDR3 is CASSSKREPRNEQFF. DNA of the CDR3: TGTGCCAGCAGTTCAAAGCGGGAGCCTAGGAATGAGCAGTTCTTC. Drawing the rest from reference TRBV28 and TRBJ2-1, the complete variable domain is DVKVTQSSRYLVKRTGEKVFLECVQDMDHENMFWYRQDPGLGLRLIYFSYDVKMKEKGDIPEGYSVSREKKERFSLILESASTNQTSMYLCASSSKREPRNEQFFGPGTRLTVL.

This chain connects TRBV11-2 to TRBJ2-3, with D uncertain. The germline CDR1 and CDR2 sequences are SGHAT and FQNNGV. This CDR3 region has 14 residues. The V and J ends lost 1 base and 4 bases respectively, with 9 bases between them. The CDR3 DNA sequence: TGTGCCAGCAGCTTAGGTTGGCAGGCAGATACGCAGTATTTT. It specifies CASSLGWQADTQYF.

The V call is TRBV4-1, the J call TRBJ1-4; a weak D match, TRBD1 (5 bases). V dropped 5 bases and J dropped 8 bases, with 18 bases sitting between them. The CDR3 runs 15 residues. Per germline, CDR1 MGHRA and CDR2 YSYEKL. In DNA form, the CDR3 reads TGCGCCAGCAGCTCAGGGATGACGGGGCGGGAAAAACTGTTTTTT. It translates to CASSSGMTGREKLFF.

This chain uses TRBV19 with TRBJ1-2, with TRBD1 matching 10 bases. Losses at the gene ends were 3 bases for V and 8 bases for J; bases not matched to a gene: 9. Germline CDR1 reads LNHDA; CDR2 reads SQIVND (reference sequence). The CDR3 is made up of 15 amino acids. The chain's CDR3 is CASSIGGQGIVGYTF. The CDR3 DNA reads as TGTGCCAGTAGTATCGGGGGACAGGGGATCGTCGGCTACACCTTC.

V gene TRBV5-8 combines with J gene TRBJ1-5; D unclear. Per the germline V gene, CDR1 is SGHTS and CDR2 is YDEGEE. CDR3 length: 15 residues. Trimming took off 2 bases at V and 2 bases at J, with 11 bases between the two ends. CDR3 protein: CASSLGPGGNQPQHF. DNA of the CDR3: TGTGCCAGCAGCTTAGGTCCGGGTGGCAATCAGCCCCAGCATTTT.

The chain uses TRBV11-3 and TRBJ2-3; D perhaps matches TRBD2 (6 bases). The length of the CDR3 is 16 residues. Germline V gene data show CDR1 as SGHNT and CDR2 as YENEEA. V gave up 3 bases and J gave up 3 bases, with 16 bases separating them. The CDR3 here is CASSFGAAGLTDTQYF. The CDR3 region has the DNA TGTGCCAGCAGCTTTGGGGCGGCGGGATTGACAGATACGCAGTATTTT.

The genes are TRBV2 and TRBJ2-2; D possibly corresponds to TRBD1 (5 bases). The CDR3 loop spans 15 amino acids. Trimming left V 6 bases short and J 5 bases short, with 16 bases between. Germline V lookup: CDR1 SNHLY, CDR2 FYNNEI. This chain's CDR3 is CASRWGGVGTGELFF. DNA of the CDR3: TGTGCCAGCAGATGGGGCGGTGTGGGAACCGGGGAGCTGTTTTTT.

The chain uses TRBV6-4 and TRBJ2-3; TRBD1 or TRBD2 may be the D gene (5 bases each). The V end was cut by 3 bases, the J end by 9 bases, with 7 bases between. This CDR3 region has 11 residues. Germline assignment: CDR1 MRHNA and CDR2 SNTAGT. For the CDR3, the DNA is TGTGCCAGCAGTGAGGGGGACACGCAGTATTTT. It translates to CASSEGDTQYF.

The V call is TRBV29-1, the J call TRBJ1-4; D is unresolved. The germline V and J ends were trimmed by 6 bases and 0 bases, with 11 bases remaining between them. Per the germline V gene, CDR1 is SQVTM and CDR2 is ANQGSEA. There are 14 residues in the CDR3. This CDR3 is CSVSPVATNEKLFF. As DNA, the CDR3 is TGCAGCGTCTCTCCGGTAGCAACTAATGAAAAACTGTTTTTT. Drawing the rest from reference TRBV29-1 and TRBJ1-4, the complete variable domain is SAVISQKPSRDICQRGTSLTIQCQVDSQVTMMFWYRQQPGQSLTLIATANQGSEATYESGFVIDKFPISRPNLTFSTLTVSNMSPEDSSIYLCSVSPVATNEKLFFGSGTQLSVL.

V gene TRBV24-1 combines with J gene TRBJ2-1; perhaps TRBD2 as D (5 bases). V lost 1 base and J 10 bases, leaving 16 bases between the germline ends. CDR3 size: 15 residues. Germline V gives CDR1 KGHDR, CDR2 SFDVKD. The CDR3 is CATSDFGLAKWEQFF. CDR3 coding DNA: TGTGCCACCAGTGATTTTGGGCTAGCTAAGTGGGAGCAGTTCTTC.

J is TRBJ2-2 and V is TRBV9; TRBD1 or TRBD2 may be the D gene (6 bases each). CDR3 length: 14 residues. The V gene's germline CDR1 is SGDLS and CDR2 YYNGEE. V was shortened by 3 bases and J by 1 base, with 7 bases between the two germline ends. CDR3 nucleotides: TGTGCCAGCAGCGAGGGGGGGAACACCGGGGAGCTGTTTTTT. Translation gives CASSEGGNTGELFF. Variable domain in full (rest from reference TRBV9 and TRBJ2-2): DSGVTQTPKHLITATGQRVTLRCSPRSGDLSVYWYQQSLDQGLQFLIQYYNGEERAKGNILERFSAQQFPDLHSELNLSSLELGDSALYFCASSEGGNTGELFFGEGSRLTVL.

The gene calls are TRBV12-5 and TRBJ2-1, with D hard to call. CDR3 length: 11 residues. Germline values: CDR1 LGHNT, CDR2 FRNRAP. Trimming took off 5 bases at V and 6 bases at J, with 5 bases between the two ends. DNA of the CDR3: TGTGCTAGTGGTCAAGGCAATGAGCAGTTCTTC. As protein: CASGQGNEQFF.

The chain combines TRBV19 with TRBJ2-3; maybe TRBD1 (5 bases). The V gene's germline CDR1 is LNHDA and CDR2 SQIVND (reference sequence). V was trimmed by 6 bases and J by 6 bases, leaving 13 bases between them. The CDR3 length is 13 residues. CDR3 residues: CASRLGASDTQYF. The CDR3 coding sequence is TGTGCCAGTAGGTTAGGGGCAAGCGATACGCAGTATTTT.